The entry below describes one T cell receptor beta chain. The target antigen is unknown. RNA was extracted from bulk tissue without any cell sorting. TCRbeta libraries were built with three rounds of nested PCR, modified from ARM-PCR. Via MiXCR, TCRdb re-called the multiplex PCR reads, giving one row per CDR3 protein. The data contain some 84,000 distinct CDR3 sequences, roughly two thirds of them seen just once; the ten biggest clones take up 15%. This sample stems from a study of tumor and adjacent non-tumor tissue in lung cancer. Overall study: Stage I to III disease affected approximately 11 men and roughly five women aged roughly 31 to 85. Findings and limits, study-wide: TCR diversity was significantly greater in tumor than normal lung tissue. Tumor TCR diversity, when higher, was linked to shorter survival.

CDR3 length equals 16 residues. Germline V lookup: CDR1 SGHAT, CDR2 FQNNGV. The V segment lost 3 bases and the J segment 1 base; nucleotides outside the gene matches: 8. Sequenced material: lung tumor tissue. V is TRBV11-2 and J is TRBJ1-2; TRBD1 agrees at 7 bases. This receptor was obtained from an older man with non-small cell lung cancer. The CDR3 region is CASSFPGQRCNYGYTF. The CDR3 region has the DNA TGTGCCAGCAGCTTCCCGGGACAGAGGTGTAACTATGGCTACACCTTC.